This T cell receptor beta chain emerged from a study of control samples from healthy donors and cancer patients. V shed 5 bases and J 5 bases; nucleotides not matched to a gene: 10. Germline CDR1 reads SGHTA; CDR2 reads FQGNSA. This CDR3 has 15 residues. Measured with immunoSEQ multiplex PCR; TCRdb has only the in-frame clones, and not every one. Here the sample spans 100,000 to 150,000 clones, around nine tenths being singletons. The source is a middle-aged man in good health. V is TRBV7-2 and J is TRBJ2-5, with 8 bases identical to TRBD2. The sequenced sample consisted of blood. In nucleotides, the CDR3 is TGTGCCAGCAGCGTATCCGGGACTAGAAAGGAGACCCAGTACTTC. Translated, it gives CASSVSGTRKETQYF.